This TCR beta chain is drawn from a study of CD8+ T cells in alopecia areata. Extracted RNA was reverse transcribed, and the resulting cDNA served as sequencing template. Profiled with immunoSEQ multiplex PCR; TCRdb holds only in-frame clones, not every one. The table records 90,000 to 150,000 clones, approximately 58% of them present only once. In germline, CDR1 is GTSNPN, CDR2 SVGIG (reference sequence). The CDR3 has 11 residues. Investigators sorted PBMCs to obtain both CD4+ and CD8+ T cells. This clone was seen just once. What it recognizes is unknown. Overall study findings and caveats: Scalp sequencing captures resident alphabeta T cells of normal skin too. For lesional scalp, especially alopecia totalis/universalis, clonality was higher than in normal scalp.

This TCR was recovered from a human donor in good health. Sequenced: CD4+ T cells sorted from blood. V is TRBV30 and J is TRBJ1-1; possibly TRBD1 for D (5 bases). DNA for the CDR3: TGTGCGAGAGGGGTGAACACTGAAGCTTTCTTT. Translating gives CARGVNTEAFF.